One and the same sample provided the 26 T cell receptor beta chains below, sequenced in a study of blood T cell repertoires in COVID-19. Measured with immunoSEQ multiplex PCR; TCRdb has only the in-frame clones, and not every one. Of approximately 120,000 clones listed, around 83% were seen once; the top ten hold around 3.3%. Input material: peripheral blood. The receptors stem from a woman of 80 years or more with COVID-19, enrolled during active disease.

Here the CDR3 reads CASSQGQNYGYTF. The CDR3 bases are TGTGCCAGCAGCCAAGGACAGAACTATGGCTACACCTTC. The chain has TRBV13 and TRBJ1-2; perhaps TRBD1 as D (6 bases). Germline-derived CDR1 and CDR2 are PRHDT and FYEKMQ (reference sequence). V was clipped by 5 bases and J by 2 bases, with 9 bases between them. The CDR3 loop spans 13 amino acids. Together with reference TRBV13 and TRBJ1-2, the CDR3 gives the full variable domain: AAGVIQSPRHLIKEKRETATLKCYPIPRHDTVYWYQQGPGQDPQFLISFYEKMQSDKGSIPDRFSAQQFSDYHSELNMSSLELGDSALYFCASSQGQNYGYTFGSGTRLTVV.

Here the CDR3 reads CAIRGGTGMMDGYTF. The CDR3 DNA reads as TGTGCCATCCGGGGTGGAACAGGGATGATGGATGGCTACACCTTC. The chain combines TRBV10-3 with TRBJ1-2; tentatively, D is TRBD1 (6 bases). Germline V gene sequence: CDR1 ENHRY, CDR2 SYGVKD. Trimming cost V 8 bases and J 6 bases, with 22 bases left between them. The CDR3 spans 15 residues.

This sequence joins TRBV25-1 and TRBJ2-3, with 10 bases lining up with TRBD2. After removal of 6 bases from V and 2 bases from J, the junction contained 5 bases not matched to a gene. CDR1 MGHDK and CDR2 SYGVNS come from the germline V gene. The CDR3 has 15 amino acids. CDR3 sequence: CASRAGTSATDTQYF. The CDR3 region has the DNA TGTGCCAGCAGGGCCGGGACTAGCGCCACAGATACGCAGTATTTT.

DNA for the CDR3: TGTGCCACCAGTGATTTGGGCGGGGCGGGAACGACCTACAATGAGCAGTTCTTC. It translates to CATSDLGGAGTTYNEQFF. The chain recombines TRBV24-1 with TRBJ2-1; tentative D call: TRBD2 (6 bases). The germline CDR1 and CDR2 sequences are KGHDR and SFDVKD. The CDR3 has 18 amino acids. Trimming cost V 0 bases and J 2 bases, with 16 bases left between them.

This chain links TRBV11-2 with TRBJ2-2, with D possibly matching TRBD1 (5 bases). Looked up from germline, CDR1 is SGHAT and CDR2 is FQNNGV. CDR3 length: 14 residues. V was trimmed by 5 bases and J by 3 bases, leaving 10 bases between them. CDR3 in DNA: TGTGCCAGCAGCCGTGACAGATACACCGGGGAGCTGTTTTTT. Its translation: CASSRDRYTGELFF.

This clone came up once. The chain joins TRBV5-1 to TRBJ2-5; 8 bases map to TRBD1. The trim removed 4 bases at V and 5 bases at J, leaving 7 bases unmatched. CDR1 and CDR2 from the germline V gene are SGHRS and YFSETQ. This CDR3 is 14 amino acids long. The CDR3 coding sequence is TGCGCCAGCAGCCCACCGACAGGGGCGGAGACCCAGTACTTC. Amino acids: CASSPPTGAETQYF.

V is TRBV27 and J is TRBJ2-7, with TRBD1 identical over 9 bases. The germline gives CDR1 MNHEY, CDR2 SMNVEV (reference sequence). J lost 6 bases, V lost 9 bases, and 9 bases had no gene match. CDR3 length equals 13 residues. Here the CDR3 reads CASRRVTGGEQYF. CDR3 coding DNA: TGTGCCAGTAGAAGAGTGACAGGGGGCGAGCAGTACTTC.

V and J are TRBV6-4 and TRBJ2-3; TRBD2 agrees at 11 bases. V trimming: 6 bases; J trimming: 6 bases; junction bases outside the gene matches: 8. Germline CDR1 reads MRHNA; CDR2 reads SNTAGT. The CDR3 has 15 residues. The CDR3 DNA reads TGTGCCAGCAGCGCTTTAGCGGGAGGGTTGGATACGCAGTATTTT. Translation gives CASSALAGGLDTQYF.

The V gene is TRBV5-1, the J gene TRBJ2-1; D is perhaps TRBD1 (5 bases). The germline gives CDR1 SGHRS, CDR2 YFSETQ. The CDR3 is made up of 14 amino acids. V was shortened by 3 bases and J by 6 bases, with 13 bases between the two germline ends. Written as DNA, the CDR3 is TGCGCCAGCAGCTCGGATGGGGCACCCAATGAGCAGTTCTTC. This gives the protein CASSSDGAPNEQFF.

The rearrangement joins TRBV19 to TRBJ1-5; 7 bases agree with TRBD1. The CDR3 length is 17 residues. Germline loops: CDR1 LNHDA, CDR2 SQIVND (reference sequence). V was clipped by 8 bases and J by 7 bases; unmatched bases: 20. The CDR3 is CASAPRGQGVLEQPQHF. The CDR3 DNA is TGTGCCAGTGCCCCTCGGGGGCAGGGGGTTTTGGAACAGCCCCAGCATTTT. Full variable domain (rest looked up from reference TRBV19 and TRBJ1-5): DGGITQSPKYLFRKEGQNVTLSCEQNLNHDAMYWYRQDPGQGLRLIYYSQIVNDFQKGDIAEGYSVSREKKESFPLTVTSAQKNPTAFYLCASAPRGQGVLEQPQHFGDGTRLSIL.

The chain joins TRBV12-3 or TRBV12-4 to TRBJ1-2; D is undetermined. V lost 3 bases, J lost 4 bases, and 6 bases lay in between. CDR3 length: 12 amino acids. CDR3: CASSLAGYGYTF. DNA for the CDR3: TGTGCCAGCAGTTTGGCAGGCTATGGCTACACCTTC.

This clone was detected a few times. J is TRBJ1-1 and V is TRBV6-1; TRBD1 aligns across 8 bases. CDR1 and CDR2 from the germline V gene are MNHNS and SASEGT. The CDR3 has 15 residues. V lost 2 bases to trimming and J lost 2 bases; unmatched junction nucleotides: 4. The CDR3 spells CASSEQGQANTEAFF. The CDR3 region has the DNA TGTGCCAGCAGTGAACAGGGACAGGCTAACACTGAAGCTTTCTTT.

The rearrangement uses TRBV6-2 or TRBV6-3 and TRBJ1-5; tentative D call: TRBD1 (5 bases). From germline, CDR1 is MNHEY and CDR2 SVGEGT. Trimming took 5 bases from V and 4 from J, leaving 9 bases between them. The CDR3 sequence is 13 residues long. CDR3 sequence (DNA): TGTGCCAGCAGTCACAGGATGAATCAGCCCCAGCATTTT. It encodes CASSHRMNQPQHF.

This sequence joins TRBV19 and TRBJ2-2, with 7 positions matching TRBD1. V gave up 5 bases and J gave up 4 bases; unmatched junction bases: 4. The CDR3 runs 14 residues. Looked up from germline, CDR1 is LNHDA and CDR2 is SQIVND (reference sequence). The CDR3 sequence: CASSVPGGTGELFF. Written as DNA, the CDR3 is TGTGCCAGTAGTGTGCCAGGGGGCACCGGGGAGCTGTTTTTT.

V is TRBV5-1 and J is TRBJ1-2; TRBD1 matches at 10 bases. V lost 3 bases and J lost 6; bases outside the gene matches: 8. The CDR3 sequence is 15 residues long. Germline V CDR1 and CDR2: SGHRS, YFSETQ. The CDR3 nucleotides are TGCGCCAGCAGCTACAACTCCGGGACAGGGGATGGCTACACCTTC. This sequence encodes CASSYNSGTGDGYTF.

For the CDR3, the DNA is TGTGCCAGCACCCAATCGGGACAGGGCTTTCCAGGGTATGGCTACACCTTC. It encodes CASTQSGQGFPGYGYTF. V is TRBV28 and J is TRBJ1-2; 9 bases match TRBD1. This CDR3 has 17 residues. The V segment lost 7 bases and the J segment 5 bases; nucleotides outside the gene matches: 17. Germline values: CDR1 MDHEN, CDR2 SYDVKM.

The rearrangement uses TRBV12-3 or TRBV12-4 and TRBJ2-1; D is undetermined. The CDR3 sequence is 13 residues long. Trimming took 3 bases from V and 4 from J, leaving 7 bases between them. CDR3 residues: CASSFKSYNEQFF. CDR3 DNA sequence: TGTGCCAGCAGTTTTAAGAGTTACAATGAGCAGTTCTTC.

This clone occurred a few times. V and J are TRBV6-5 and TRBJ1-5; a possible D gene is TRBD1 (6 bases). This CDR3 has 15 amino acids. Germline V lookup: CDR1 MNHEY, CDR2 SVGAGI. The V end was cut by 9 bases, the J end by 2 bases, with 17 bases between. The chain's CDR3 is CASTPTGYGNQPQHF. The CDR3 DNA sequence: TGTGCCAGTACCCCAACAGGGTATGGCAATCAGCCCCAGCATTTT.

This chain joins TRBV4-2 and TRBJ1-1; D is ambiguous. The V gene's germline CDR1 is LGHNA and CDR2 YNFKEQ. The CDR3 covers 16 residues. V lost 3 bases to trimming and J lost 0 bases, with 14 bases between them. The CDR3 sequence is CASSHERWSMNTEAFF. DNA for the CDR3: TGTGCCAGCAGCCATGAACGGTGGTCTATGAACACTGAAGCTTTCTTT.

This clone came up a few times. As DNA, the CDR3 is TGTGCCAGTAGTATCGGGGATTTGGAAAAACTGTTTTTT. Protein: CASSIGDLEKLFF. This chain links TRBV19 with TRBJ1-4; D is undetermined. CDR1 and CDR2 from the germline V gene are LNHDA and SQIVND (reference sequence). V lost 3 bases and J lost 8, with 10 bases in between. The CDR3 loop spans 13 amino acids.

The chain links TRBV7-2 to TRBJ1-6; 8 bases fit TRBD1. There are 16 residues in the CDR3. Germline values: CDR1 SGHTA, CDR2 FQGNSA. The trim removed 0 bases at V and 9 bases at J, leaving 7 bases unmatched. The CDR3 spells CASSLAWQGASSPLHF. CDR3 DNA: TGTGCCAGCAGCTTAGCCTGGCAGGGGGCGAGTTCACCCCTCCACTTT.

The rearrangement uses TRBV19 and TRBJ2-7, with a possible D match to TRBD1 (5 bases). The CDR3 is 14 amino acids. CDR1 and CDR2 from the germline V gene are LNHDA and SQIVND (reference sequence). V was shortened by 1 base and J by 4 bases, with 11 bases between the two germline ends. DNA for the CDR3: TGTGCCAGTAGTATAGTCAGGGTTCCTTACGAGCAGTACTTC. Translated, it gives CASSIVRVPYEQYF.

The CDR3 is CASETAAYNSPLHF. For the CDR3, the DNA is TGTGCCAGCGAAACAGCGGCCTATAATTCACCCCTCCACTTT. The chain combines TRBV5-6 with TRBJ1-6; D is undetermined. The CDR3 is 14 amino acids. CDR1 is SGHDT and CDR2 is YYEEEE in the germline V gene. Trimming removed 7 bases from V and 2 bases from J, with 10 bases in between.

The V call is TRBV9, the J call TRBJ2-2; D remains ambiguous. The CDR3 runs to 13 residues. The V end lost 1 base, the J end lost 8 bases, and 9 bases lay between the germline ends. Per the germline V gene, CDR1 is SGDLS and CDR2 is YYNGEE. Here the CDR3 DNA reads TGTGCCAGCAGCGTAAAAACTTGGGGGGAGCTGTTTTTT. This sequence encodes CASSVKTWGELFF.

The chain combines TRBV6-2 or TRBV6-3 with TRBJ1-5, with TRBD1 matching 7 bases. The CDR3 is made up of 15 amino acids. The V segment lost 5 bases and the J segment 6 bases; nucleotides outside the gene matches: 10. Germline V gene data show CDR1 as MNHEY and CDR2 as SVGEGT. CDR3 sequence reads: CASSDPSGDSQPQHF. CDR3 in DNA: TGTGCCAGCAGTGACCCGTCGGGGGACAGTCAGCCCCAGCATTTT.

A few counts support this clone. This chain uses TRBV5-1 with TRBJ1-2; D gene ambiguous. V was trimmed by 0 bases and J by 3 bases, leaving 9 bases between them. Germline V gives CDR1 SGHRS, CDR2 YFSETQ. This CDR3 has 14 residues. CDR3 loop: CASSLASSYYGYTF. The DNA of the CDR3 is TGCGCCAGCAGCTTGGCCTCCTCCTACTATGGCTACACCTTC.